The 11 T cell receptor beta chains given below trace back to one sample, sequenced in a study of OX40 agonist ivuxolimab in advanced cancers. The data were produced by immunoSEQ multiplex PCR, yet TCRdb's version contains in-frame clones alone and is incomplete. The sample holds 77,000 or so clones, roughly 92% seen once. The sample in question was CD4+ or CD8+ T cells sorted from blood, obtained in a trial of the OX40 agonist ivuxolimab. Receptor source: an adult with an advanced solid tumor such as melanoma, head and neck, liver or kidney cancer.

J is TRBJ1-5 and V is TRBV27; a weak D match, TRBD1 (5 bases). CDR3 length: 14 residues. V lost 3 bases and J 3 bases, leaving 9 bases between the germline ends. CDR1 MNHEY and CDR2 SMNVEV come from the germline V gene (reference sequence). The CDR3 DNA follows: TGTGCCAGCAGTTTGGGGGGGACCAATCAGCCCCAGCATTTT. The encoded protein is CASSLGGTNQPQHF.

The J gene is TRBJ1-5, the V gene TRBV7-2, with no clear D. The V end was cut by 1 base, the J end by 8 bases, with 12 bases between. Germline V gene data show CDR1 as SGHTA and CDR2 as FQGNSA. This CDR3 region has 14 residues. CDR3 loop: CASSLGGGSEPQHF. The CDR3 DNA reads TGTGCCAGCAGCTTAGGTGGTGGCAGTGAGCCCCAGCATTTT.

The chain links TRBV15 to TRBJ1-2; 9 bases are shared with TRBD1. Germline CDR1 reads LNHNV; CDR2 reads YYDKDF (reference sequence). The CDR3 spans 16 residues. The ends lost 5 bases at V and 4 bases at J; junction bases unmatched: 11. The CDR3, as DNA: TGTGCCACCAGCGTCGAACCGGGACAGGGCGGCTATGGCTACACCTTC. Translation gives CATSVEPGQGGYGYTF.

The J gene is TRBJ1-1, the V gene TRBV7-6; tentative D call: TRBD1 (5 bases). The CDR3 has 16 amino acids. CDR1 and CDR2 from the germline V gene are SGHVS and FNYEAQ. V shed 2 bases and J shed 5 bases, with 18 bases lying between them. For the CDR3, the DNA is TGTGCCAGCAGCTTATGGAGTCAGGACAAAGGGACTGAAGCTTTCTTT. It encodes CASSLWSQDKGTEAFF.

The J gene is TRBJ1-2, the V gene TRBV7-9; TRBD1 is a possible D gene (5 bases). The CDR3 is 14 amino acids. Germline loops: CDR1 SEHNR, CDR2 FQNEAQ (reference sequence). V dropped 3 bases and J dropped 3 bases, with 11 bases sitting between them. The CDR3 bases are TGTGCCAGCAGCTTCCAGGGACTCGACTATGGCTACACCTTC. Its translation is CASSFQGLDYGYTF.

The chain uses TRBV9 and TRBJ2-1; perhaps TRBD1 as D (7 bases). The CDR3 loop spans 15 amino acids. From germline, CDR1 is SGDLS and CDR2 YYNGEE. V was pared by 0 bases and J by 8 bases, with 15 bases between. The CDR3 DNA follows: TGTGCCAGCAGCGTAGGGGCAGGGGGAGGCGATGAGCAGTTCTTC. It encodes CASSVGAGGGDEQFF.

The V gene is TRBV14, the J gene TRBJ2-7, with 7 bases that match TRBD1. This CDR3 is 15 amino acids long. The V and J ends lost 0 bases and 2 bases, in that order; junction bases with no gene match: 4. Per germline, CDR1 SGHDN and CDR2 FVKESK. The CDR3 region has the DNA TGTGCCAGCAGCCAAGATAGGACAGGCACCTACGAGCAGTACTTC. This translates into CASSQDRTGTYEQYF.

This sequence joins TRBV12-5 and TRBJ2-1; D ambiguous. CDR1 and CDR2 (germline): LGHNT, FRNRAP. The CDR3 has 14 amino acids. Trimming left V 0 bases short and J 10 bases short, with 13 bases between. CDR3 sequence reads: CASGLVPWTEEQFF. In DNA, the CDR3 is TGTGCTAGTGGTTTGGTACCGTGGACGGAGGAGCAGTTCTTC.

CDR3 sequence reads: CASRLVGRGDNEQFF. The CDR3 region has the DNA TGTGCCAGCAGATTGGTAGGCAGGGGGGATAATGAGCAGTTCTTC. The V and J genes are TRBV28 and TRBJ2-1, with D tentatively TRBD1 (7 bases). Germline V gives CDR1 MDHEN, CDR2 SYDVKM. This CDR3 has 15 amino acids. V was pared by 6 bases and J by 7 bases, with 19 bases between.

The V and J genes are TRBV10-3 and TRBJ1-2; D is undetermined. Between the trimmed V and J ends, which lost 6 bases and 4 bases, there was a span of 18 bases. The CDR3 extends over 15 amino acids. CDR1 is ENHRY and CDR2 is SYGVKD in the germline V gene. In DNA form, the CDR3 reads TGTGCCATCAGCCTCCGGAGGGATCTTAGCTATGGCTACACCTTC. Its translation is CAISLRRDLSYGYTF.

The chain recombines TRBV11-2 with TRBJ2-7; D gene unclear. Germline CDR1 SGHAT, CDR2 FQNNGV. With 5 bases removed from V and 3 bases from J, the gap between germline ends came to 5 bases. This CDR3 is 11 amino acids long. The CDR3 coding sequence is TGTGCCAGCAGCCTCTACTACGAGCAGTACTTC. It yields the protein CASSLYYEQYF.